The rows below give T cell receptor beta chains drawn from one sample of a study of T cells in Graves' hyperthyroidism and ophthalmopathy. TCRdb reanalysed the multiplex PCR reads using MiXCR and keeps one entry per CDR3 protein. There are under 300,000 distinct CDR3 sequences in the sample; 13% occur only once, and more than 7.5% lies in the top ten. The sequenced sample consisted of blood. All receptors derive from a woman aged 25 to 39 with Graves' hyperthyroidism that later progressed to Graves' ophthalmopathy. CDR3s include the opening cysteine and the closing phenylalanine or tryptophan. A D gene is named only where the DNA matches it firmly. Clone size is shown for a subset of rows, as once, few, many or a class of expanded clone.

v_gene	j_gene	abundance	d_gene	CDR3aa	CDR3nt
TRBV5-1	TRBJ2-1	many	TRBD2	CASSLAVAGVGEQFF	TGCGCCAGCAGCTTGGCAGTAGCGGGAGTGGGAGAGCAGTTCTTC
TRBV5-4	TRBJ2-5	NA	TRBD2	CASSERGGIETQYF	TGTGCCAGCAGCGAGCGGGGCGGCATAGAGACCCAGTACTTC
TRBV7-2	TRBJ2-6	many	TRBD1	CASSLTGGFSGANVLTF	TGTGCCAGCAGCTTGACAGGGGGCTTCTCTGGGGCCAACGTCCTGACTTTC
TRBV29-1	TRBJ2-7	many	NA	CSVEDLSLGLEQYF	TGCAGCGTTGAAGATCTTAGTCTTGGCCTCGAGCAGTACTTC
TRBV24-1	TRBJ2-7	many	NA	CAVGTYSYEQYF	TGTGCCGTCGGGACTTACTCCTACGAGCAGTACTTC
TRBV6-2/TRBV6-3	TRBJ2-3	many	TRBD2	CASSYPYSGRAVGDTQYF	TGTGCCAGCAGTTACCCCTATAGCGGGAGGGCCGTGGGAGATACGCAGTATTTT
TRBV30	TRBJ2-7	many	NA	CAWSAGVYEQYF	TGTGCCTGGAGTGCGGGGGTCTACGAGCAGTACTTC
TRBV27	TRBJ1-5	many	NA	CASSWGRSQPQHF	TGTGCCAGCAGTTGGGGTAGATCTCAGCCCCAGCATTTT
TRBV14	TRBJ2-2	few	TRBD2	CASSPRLAGAVGELFF	TGTGCCAGCAGCCCCAGACTAGCGGGAGCGGTCGGGGAGCTGTTTTTT
TRBV5-4	TRBJ2-2	NA	NA	CASSFIHTGELFF	TGTGCCAGCAGCTTTATACACACCGGGGAGCTGTTTTTT
TRBV15	TRBJ1-3	few	TRBD1	CATSRTGTGNTIYF	TGTGCCACCAGCAGGACAGGGACTGGAAACACCATATATTTT
TRBV27	TRBJ1-2	many	NA	CASSPDAAFEGYGYTF	TGTGCCAGCAGTCCGGACGCCGCCTTTGAAGGCTATGGCTACACCTTC
TRBV12-3/TRBV12-4	TRBJ2-1	many	TRBD2	CASTLEGLVFNEQFF	TGTGCCAGCACCCTAGAGGGACTAGTTTTCAATGAGCAGTTCTTC
TRBV25-1	TRBJ1-2	NA	NA	CASRNLYGYTF	TGTGCCAGCAGGAACCTCTATGGCTACACCTTC
TRBV28	TRBJ1-1	NA	TRBD1	CASSSAGGFYTEAFF	TGTGCCAGCAGTTCGGCAGGGGGGTTTTACACTGAAGCTTTCTTT
TRBV18	TRBJ1-4	many	NA	CASSMMAEANEKLFF	TGTGCCAGCTCAATGATGGCGGAAGCTAATGAAAAACTGTTTTTT
TRBV6-2/TRBV6-3	TRBJ2-7	many	NA	CASSYWSGYEQYF	TGTGCCAGCAGTTACTGGAGCGGCTACGAGCAGTACTTC
TRBV28	TRBJ2-5	many	NA	CASTLQAGETQYF	TGTGCCAGCACCCTACAGGCGGGCGAGACCCAGTACTTC
TRBV5-6	TRBJ2-1	many	TRBD2	CASSLGGSSGFGQFF	TGTGCCAGCAGCCTCGGCGGGAGCTCGGGGTTTGGGCAGTTCTTC
TRBV12-3/TRBV12-4	TRBJ1-5	many	TRBD1	CASSQGAPRQPQHF	TGTGCCAGCAGCCAGGGGGCGCCTAGACAGCCCCAGCATTTT
TRBV6-2/TRBV6-3	TRBJ2-7	NA	TRBD2	CASSLMTSGSIYEQYF	TGTGCCAGCAGCCTCATGACTAGCGGGAGTATCTACGAGCAGTACTTC
TRBV20-1	TRBJ2-5	many	NA	CSAREGQGRKTQYF	TGCAGTGCTAGAGAAGGTCAGGGTAGAAAGACCCAGTACTTC
TRBV7-2	TRBJ2-7	NA	TRBD2	CAGSLSGGYEQYF	TGTGCCGGCAGCTTGTCGGGGGGATACGAGCAGTACTTC
TRBV7-2	TRBJ1-6	many	NA	CASSLINSPLHF	TGTGCCAGCAGCCTGATTAATTCACCCCTCCACTTT
TRBV6-1	TRBJ2-1	few	TRBD2	CASIVSGRSYNEQFF	TGTGCCAGCATCGTTAGCGGGAGAAGCTACAATGAGCAGTTCTTC
TRBV30	TRBJ1-1	many	NA	CASVGAVGPEAFF	TGTGCCTCTGTCGGGGCCGTCGGGCCTGAAGCTTTCTTT
TRBV27	TRBJ2-1	few	NA	CASSLIFSGGLSGHEQFF	TGTGCCAGCAGTTTAATTTTTTCTGGCGGTCTCTCTGGGCATGAGCAGTTCTTC
TRBV7-9	TRBJ2-7	few	NA	CASTPEASYEQYF	TGTGCCAGCACCCCCGAGGCCTCCTACGAGCAGTACTTC
TRBV20-1	TRBJ1-4	NA	NA	CRLEGAKGEKLFF	TGCAGACTCGAGGGAGCGAAGGGTGAAAAACTGTTTTTT
TRBV5-5	TRBJ2-5	many	NA	CASSLDLGQETQYF	TGTGCCAGCAGCTTGGATTTGGGGCAAGAGACCCAGTACTTC
TRBV29-1	TRBJ2-3	many	NA	CSVDAPIPPGQDTQYF	TGCAGCGTTGACGCGCCGATCCCCCCGGGCCAGGATACGCAGTATTTT
TRBV7-9	TRBJ2-7	many	TRBD2	CASSLGEGEQYF	TGTGCCAGCAGCTTAGGGGAGGGCGAGCAGTACTTC
TRBV7-3	TRBJ2-2	many	TRBD2	CASSSGLAGGAGELFF	TGTGCCAGCAGCTCGGGACTAGCGGGAGGGGCCGGGGAGCTGTTTTTT
TRBV20-1	TRBJ2-1	many	NA	CSAHERNNEQFF	TGCAGTGCTCATGAGCGGAACAATGAGCAGTTCTTC
TRBV30	TRBJ1-5	many	NA	CAWSSANQPQHF	TGTGCCTGGAGTTCGGCGAATCAGCCCCAGCATTTT
TRBV7-9	TRBJ2-3	many	TRBD2	CASRRTSGDTQYF	TGTGCCAGCAGGCGGACTAGCGGAGATACGCAGTATTTT
TRBV11-2	TRBJ2-7	many	TRBD1	CASSLPTGTGTNEQYF	TGTGCCAGCAGCTTGCCAACCGGGACAGGGACCAACGAGCAGTACTTC
TRBV28	TRBJ2-5	many	TRBD1	CASSSTGGKETQYF	TGTGCCAGCAGTTCCACAGGGGGAAAAGAGACCCAGTACTTC
TRBV5-1	TRBJ2-5	many	NA	CASSLMWNQETQYF	TGCGCCAGCAGCTTAATGTGGAACCAAGAGACCCAGTACTTC
TRBV27	TRBJ2-7	many	NA	CASSFLPPYEQYF	TGTGCCAGCAGTTTTCTACCCCCCTACGAGCAGTACTTC
TRBV4-1	TRBJ1-2	many	NA	CASSRGGEPDLGGYTF	TGCGCCAGCAGCCGAGGAGGGGAACCAGATCTTGGTGGCTACACCTTC
TRBV7-8	TRBJ1-2	many	NA	CASSLDSLYGYTF	TGTGCCAGCAGCCTGGACAGCCTCTATGGCTACACCTTC
TRBV30	TRBJ2-6	few	NA	CAWSVGGSGANVLTF	TGTGCCTGGAGTGTAGGGGGTTCTGGGGCCAACGTCCTGACTTTC
TRBV7-9	TRBJ1-1	NA	NA	CASSSEQGLEAFF	TGTGCCAGCAGCTCGGAACAGGGTCTTGAAGCTTTCTTT
TRBV6-5	TRBJ1-1	NA	NA	CASSLSDSPYTEAFF	TGTGCCAGCAGTTTATCTGACAGTCCTTACACTGAAGCTTTCTTT
TRBV7-9	TRBJ2-7	many	NA	CASSLADAVYEQYF	TGTGCCAGCAGCTTAGCGGACGCCGTCTACGAGCAGTACTTC
TRBV29-1	TRBJ1-2	many	NA	CSVQPVSVRYGYTF	TGCAGCGTACAGCCGGTCAGTGTTAGATATGGCTACACCTTC
TRBV27	TRBJ2-3	many	NA	CASSLETASTDTQYF	TGTGCCAGCAGTTTGGAGACAGCCAGCACAGATACGCAGTATTTT
TRBV28	TRBJ2-7	many	TRBD2	CASSAAGVAGAYEQYF	TGTGCCAGCAGTGCCGCCGGGGTTGCGGGGGCCTACGAGCAGTACTTC
TRBV20-1	TRBJ2-1	many	TRBD2	CSARSRLAGEEGEQFF	TGCAGTGCTAGATCTAGACTAGCGGGAGAGGAGGGTGAGCAGTTCTTC
TRBV3-1	TRBJ2-1	many	TRBD1	CASSQRPGTGEQFF	TGTGCCAGCAGCCAACGTCCCGGGACAGGGGAGCAGTTCTTC
TRBV7-9	TRBJ2-1	many	TRBD2	CASSMGLAGGNEQFF	TGTGCCAGCAGCATGGGACTAGCGGGAGGGAATGAGCAGTTCTTC
TRBV4-2	TRBJ1-5	NA	NA	CASSHAGGSQPQHF	TGTGCCAGCAGCCATGCAGGAGGTAGTCAGCCCCAGCATTTT
TRBV28	TRBJ2-5	few	TRBD1	CASSWDRGLETQYF	TGTGCCAGCAGTTGGGACAGGGGGCTTGAGACCCAGTACTTC
TRBV19	TRBJ2-7	NA	NA	CASRDLGEQYF	TGTGCCAGTAGGGACCTGGGCGAGCAGTACTTC
TRBV5-1	TRBJ2-1	many	NA	CASSLGLEYYNEQFF	TGCGCCAGCAGCTTGGGACTAGAATACTACAATGAGCAGTTCTTC
TRBV6-6	TRBJ2-1	many	TRBD2	CASSYSNGLAEPLQFF	TGTGCCAGCAGTTACTCCAACGGACTAGCGGAGCCTCTGCAGTTCTTC
TRBV5-5	TRBJ2-3	many	NA	CASSLGTVLTDTQYF	TGTGCCAGCAGCTTGGGGACAGTGCTGACAGATACGCAGTATTTT